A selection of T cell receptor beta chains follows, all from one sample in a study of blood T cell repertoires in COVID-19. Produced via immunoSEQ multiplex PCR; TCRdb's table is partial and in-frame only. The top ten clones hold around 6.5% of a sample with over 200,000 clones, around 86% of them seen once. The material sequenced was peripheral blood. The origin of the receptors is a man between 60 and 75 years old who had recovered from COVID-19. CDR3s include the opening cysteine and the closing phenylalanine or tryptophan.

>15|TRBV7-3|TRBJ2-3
CASSLGLQGVSAQYF
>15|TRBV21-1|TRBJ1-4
CASGTVGTDNEKLFF
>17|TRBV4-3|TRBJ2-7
CASSLQGPGEGGYEQYF
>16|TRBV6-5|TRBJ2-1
CASSYGSGYTYNEQFF
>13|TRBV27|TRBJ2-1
CASKGAVYNEQFF
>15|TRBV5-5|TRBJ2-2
CASSPQPGGTGELFF
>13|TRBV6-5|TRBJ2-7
CASRRYGRYEQYF
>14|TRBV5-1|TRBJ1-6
CASSPGTGNSPLHF
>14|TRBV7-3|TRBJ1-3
CASSLAGSGNTIYF
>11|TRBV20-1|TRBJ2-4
CSAAERGHWYF
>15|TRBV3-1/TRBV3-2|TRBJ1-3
CASSLSRGARNTIYF
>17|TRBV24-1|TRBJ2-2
CATSDYTGTLNTGELFF
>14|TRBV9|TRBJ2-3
CASSVVGTGDTQYF
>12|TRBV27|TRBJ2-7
CASISGSYEQYF
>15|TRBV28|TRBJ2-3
CASVGTGASTDTQYF
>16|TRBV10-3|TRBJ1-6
CATKGGGQAHNSPLHF
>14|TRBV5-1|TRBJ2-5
CASSPDRGKETQYF
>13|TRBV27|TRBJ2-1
CASHRTGANEQFF
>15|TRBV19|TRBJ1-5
CASRDRGRGNQPQHF
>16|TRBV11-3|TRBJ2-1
CASSLEWTSGSNEQFF
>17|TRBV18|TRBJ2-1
CASSPLFPGQPNNEQFF
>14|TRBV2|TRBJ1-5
CASSLRQAGQPQHF
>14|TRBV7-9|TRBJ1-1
CASSRGAANTEAFF
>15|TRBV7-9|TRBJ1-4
CASSPPAARGEKLFF
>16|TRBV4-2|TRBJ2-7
CASSQARGGVVNEQYF
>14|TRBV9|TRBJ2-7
CASSTRGSSYEQYF
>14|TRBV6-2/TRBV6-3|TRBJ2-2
CASSYSGGTGELFF
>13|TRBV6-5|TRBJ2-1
CASRGGTNYEQFF
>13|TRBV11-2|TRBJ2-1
CASSTDTYNEQFF
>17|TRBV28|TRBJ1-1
CASSEAGVGFLDTEAFF
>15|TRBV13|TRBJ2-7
CASSQGDRSSYEQYF
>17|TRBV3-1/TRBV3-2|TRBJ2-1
CASSQEPSSGRKNEQFF
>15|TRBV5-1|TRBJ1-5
CASSPQGGSNQPQHF
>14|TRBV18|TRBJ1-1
CASSLNQGWAEAFF
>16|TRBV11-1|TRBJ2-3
CASSFLLAGSTDTQYF
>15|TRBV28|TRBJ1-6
CASSLDSPPNSPLHF
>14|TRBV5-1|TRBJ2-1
CASSSLQGPSEQFF
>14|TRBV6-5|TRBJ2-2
CASSYGGSTGELFF
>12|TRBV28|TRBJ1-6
CASRPSDSPLHF
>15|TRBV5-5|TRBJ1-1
CASRIMGTTNTEAFF
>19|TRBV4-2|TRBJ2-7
CASSPHSGVAGGRSYEQYF
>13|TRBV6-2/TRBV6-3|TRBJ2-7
CASSLGGPGEQYF
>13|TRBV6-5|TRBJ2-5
CATQPRDRETQYF
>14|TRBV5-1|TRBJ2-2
CASNQAGVTGELFF
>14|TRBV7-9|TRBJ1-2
CASSLMKVGYGYTF
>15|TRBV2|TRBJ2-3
CASSQAGGTTDTQYF
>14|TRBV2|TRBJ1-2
CASSGQGIKYGYTF
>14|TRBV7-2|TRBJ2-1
CASSDGVGMYEQFF
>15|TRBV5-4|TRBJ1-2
CASSGPGQNKDGYTF
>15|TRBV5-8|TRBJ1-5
CASSYGRQVNQPQHF
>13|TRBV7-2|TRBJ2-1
CASSSAGGGEQFF
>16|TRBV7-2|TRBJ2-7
CASSLSPAGARGEQYF
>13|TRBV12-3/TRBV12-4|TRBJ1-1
CASSFPWNTEAFF
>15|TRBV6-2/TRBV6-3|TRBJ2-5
CASSYGWQDQETQYF
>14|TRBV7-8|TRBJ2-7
CASSPGSPAYEQYF
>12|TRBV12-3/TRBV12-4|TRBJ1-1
CASSFGLTEAFF
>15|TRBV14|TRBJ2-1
CASSQGPSSVVEQFF